This TCR beta chain was observed in a study of shared clonotypes between healthy human individuals. Study results and caveats: Expectations were that clonotype sharing among donors would be affected by sequencing depth.

Concerning this clone: Antigen unknown.

The CDR3 covers 12 residues. CDR1 is MNHEY, CDR2 SVGAGI, per germline. V was clipped by 4 bases and J by 3 bases, with 7 bases between them. Here immunoSEQ multiplex PCR was the method, and the copy in TCRdb shows in-frame clones only, minus some. The sample shows roughly 500,000 clones, almost 80% of them seen only once. The sequence derives from a woman aged 35 to 49 in good health. Some clones in this sample may be carry-over from other donors' samples. Sample: PBMCs. The chain links TRBV6-5 to TRBJ2-7, with TRBD2 as a possible D gene (5 bases). This chain's CDR3 is CASSSRDYEQYF. The CDR3 bases are TGTGCCAGCAGTTCGAGGGACTACGAGCAGTACTTC.